This entry describes one T cell receptor (beta chain). The antigen is not known. The donor population consisted of healthy HIV-negative adults with no recent acute infections or vaccinations. Within Nashville, Tennessee resided all donors, each a Caucasian adult. Division of CD4+ cells produced a CD45RA+ naive subset and a CD45RA-negative memory subset. These data come from a study of shared clonotypes between healthy human individuals. Findings and limits, study-wide: Only blood was sampled; tissue repertoires likely differ.

TCRdb's table, derived via immunoSEQ multiplex PCR, lists solely in-frame clones and lacks some. The sample lists 640,000 or so clones, approximately 79% occurring once. V lost 0 bases to trimming and J lost 5 bases, with 5 bases between them. Germline lookup yields CDR1 SEHNR and CDR2 FQNEAQ (reference sequence). The CDR3 extends over 13 amino acids. The material sequenced was memory CD4+ T cells sorted from blood. The subset here: CD45RA-negative fraction. The clonotype originates from a woman under 40 in good health. The genes are TRBV7-9 and TRBJ2-1, with no clear D. The CDR3 DNA reads as TGTGCCAGCAGCTTAGCACTCAACAATGAGCAGTTCTTC. Translation: CASSLALNNEQFF.